This TCR beta chain came from a study of T cells in Graves' hyperthyroidism and ophthalmopathy. The CDR3 regions of TCR beta were amplified from RNA transcripts. HTBI primers were employed in a first-round RT-PCR of the TCR CDR3. TCRdb reprocessed the multiplex PCR reads with MiXCR, giving one entry per CDR3 protein. Among fewer than 200,000 distinct CDR3 sequences listed, over 15% were seen once. The CDR3 spans 15 residues. CDR1 and CDR2 from the germline V gene are SGHNT and YENEEA. V was trimmed by 3 bases and J by 4 bases, leaving 13 bases between them. Stable hyperthyroidism: no ophthalmopathy progression over 18 months of follow-up. Patients showing uncontrolled infection, other autoimmune disease, pregnancy or lactation were ineligible. Fresh peripheral blood, about 9.6 ml, yielded the PBMCs. This clonotype was seen many times.

Sequencing was performed on blood. The V and J genes are TRBV11-3 and TRBJ2-1; D may be TRBD2 (6 bases). This sequence was found in a woman between 45 and 60 years old with Graves' hyperthyroidism. CDR3 protein: CASSLGRGPYNEQFF. CDR3 sequence (DNA): TGTGCCAGCAGCTTGGGGCGGGGCCCGTACAATGAGCAGTTCTTC.